Shown below are 10 T cell receptor beta chains from a single sample sequenced in a study of CD4 T cells in lung cancer. The table came from immunoSEQ multiplex PCR; TCRdb's copy has only in-frame clones and leaves some out. The table lists approximately 9,300 clones, over 60% of them singletons, with approximately 15% in the top ten. At least 3 cm from the malignant lesion, non-adjacent lung tissue was taken from the same resection. Source material: normal lung tissue taken away from the tumor. All receptors come from a man in his sixties with non-small cell lung cancer.

The table lists this clone with a few counts. The chain recombines TRBV5-1 with TRBJ2-3; a possible D gene is TRBD2 (5 bases). V was shortened by 3 bases and J by 0 bases, with 5 bases between the two germline ends. CDR1 and CDR2 (germline): SGHRS, YFSETQ. This CDR3 region has 13 residues. CDR3 DNA: TGCGCCAGCAGCTGGACTAGCACAGATACGCAGTATTTT. This codes for CASSWTSTDTQYF.

The rearrangement links TRBV5-6 to TRBJ1-3, with no clear D. V shed 0 bases and J shed 3 bases, with 10 bases lying between them. The CDR3 length is 15 residues. CDR1 is SGHDT and CDR2 is YYEEEE in the germline V gene. The CDR3 nucleotides are TGTGCCAGCAGCTTGGCGGCGGTTTTTGGAAACACCATATATTTT. Translated: CASSLAAVFGNTIYF.

CDR3 protein: CASRRTSGFTDTQYF. The CDR3 DNA sequence: TGTGCCAGCAGACGGACTAGCGGATTCACAGATACGCAGTATTTT. The chain combines TRBV6-1 with TRBJ2-3; 10 bases line up with TRBD2. The CDR3 totals 15 residues. In germline, CDR1 is MNHNS, CDR2 SASEGT. Trimming took 6 bases from V and 2 from J; bases not matched to a gene: 5.

CDR3 bases: TGTGCCGCCAGCGGGAGGTCGATAGGTGAGCAGTTCTTC. It is translated as CAASGRSIGEQFF. The chain joins TRBV13 to TRBJ2-1; 9 positions match TRBD2. The CDR3 spans 13 residues. J lost 9 bases, V lost 11 bases, and 11 bases had no gene match. Looked up from germline, CDR1 is PRHDT and CDR2 is FYEKMQ (reference sequence). Full variable domain (missing parts from reference TRBV13 and TRBJ2-1): AAGVIQSPRHLIKEKRETATLKCYPIPRHDTVYWYQQGPGQDPQFLISFYEKMQSDKGSIPDRFSAQQFSDYHSELNMSSLELGDSALYFCAASGRSIGEQFFGPGTRLTVL.

This sequence joins TRBV2 and TRBJ2-5; 10 nucleotides match TRBD2. The V and J ends lost 2 bases and 2 bases, in that order; junction bases with no gene match: 14. CDR1 is SNHLY, CDR2 FYNNEI, per germline. This CDR3 is 19 amino acids long. In DNA form, the CDR3 reads TGTGCCAGCAGTGAACTTTGGGCTAGCGGGAGTTACCATCAAGAGACCCAGTACTTC. Translated, it gives CASSELWASGSYHQETQYF. Full variable domain (missing parts from reference TRBV2 and TRBJ2-5): EPEVTQTPSHQVTQMGQEVILRCVPISNHLYFYWYRQILGQKVEFLVSFYNNEISEKSEIFDDQFSVERPDGSNFTLKIRSTKLEDSAMYFCASSELWASGSYHQETQYFGPGTRLLVL.

The CDR3 loop reads CAWSVKGLEQFF. CDR3 bases: TGTGCCTGGAGTGTAAAGGGGCTTGAGCAGTTCTTC. The rearrangement uses TRBV30 and TRBJ2-1, with D possibly being TRBD1 (5 bases). The CDR3 consists of 12 residues. Trimming removed 0 bases at V and 9 bases at J, with 9 bases between. Per the germline V gene, CDR1 is GTSNPN and CDR2 is SVGIG (reference sequence).

The V call is TRBV7-9, the J call TRBJ1-1; 7 nucleotides line up with TRBD1. CDR3 size: 13 residues. From germline, CDR1 is SEHNR and CDR2 FQNEAQ (reference sequence). V shed 4 bases, J shed 2 bases, and the junction held 1 base outside the gene matches. CDR3 loop: CASSYRGNTEAFF. CDR3 nucleotide sequence: TGTGCCAGCAGCTACAGGGGAAACACTGAAGCTTTCTTT.

This chain joins TRBV28 and TRBJ1-5; D remains ambiguous. This CDR3 is built from 15 residues. Trimming left V 4 bases short and J 2 bases short, with 12 bases between. CDR1 and CDR2 from the germline V gene are MDHEN and SYDVKM. The CDR3 spells CASSSGGFGNQPQHF. The CDR3 bases are TGTGCCAGCAGTTCGGGAGGGTTTGGCAATCAGCCCCAGCATTTT. The full variable domain, completed using reference TRBV28 and TRBJ1-5, is DVKVTQSSRYLVKRTGEKVFLECVQDMDHENMFWYRQDPGLGLRLIYFSYDVKMKEKGDIPEGYSVSREKKERFSLILESASTNQTSMYLCASSSGGFGNQPQHFGDGTRLSIL.

In this sample, this clone turned up a few times. The chain couples TRBV6-4 to TRBJ2-3; 11 positions agree with TRBD2. V gave up 5 bases and J gave up 2 bases; unmatched junction bases: 3. This CDR3 is 15 amino acids long. The germline CDR1 and CDR2 sequences are MRHNA and SNTAGT. The CDR3 is CASSKTSGNTDTQYF. The CDR3 bases are TGTGCCAGCAGTAAGACTAGCGGGAACACAGATACGCAGTATTTT.

This clone has more than one count but fewer than ten. This chain connects TRBV29-1 to TRBJ1-1; TRBD1 matches at 7 bases. The CDR3 is made up of 12 amino acids. With V trimmed by 5 bases and J by 2 bases, 2 bases remained unmatched. Germline assignment: CDR1 SQVTM and CDR2 ANQGSEA. CDR3 nucleotide sequence: TGCAGCGTTAGACAGGGAAACACTGAAGCTTTCTTT. Amino acids: CSVRQGNTEAFF.